Shown below are 7 T cell receptor beta chains from a single sample sequenced in a study of blood T cell repertoires in COVID-19. Clones were read by immunoSEQ multiplex PCR, and TCRdb kept only the in-frame ones, dropping some. This repertoire shows some 150,000 clones, approximately 86% found once; its top ten account for roughly 2.9%. The sequenced sample consisted of peripheral blood. The receptor source for this set is a middle-aged woman with active or convalescent COVID-19.

The V call is TRBV6-5, the J call TRBJ2-7, with 8 nucleotides matching TRBD2. Germline V lookup: CDR1 MNHEY, CDR2 SVGAGI. This CDR3 is built from 14 residues. Trimming cost V 10 bases and J 2 bases; bases outside gene matches: 10. CDR3 sequence (DNA): TGTGCCATCGGGGGGGTACTTGACCCCTACGAGCAGTACTTC. It encodes CAIGGVLDPYEQYF.

V is TRBV10-2 and J is TRBJ1-1; TRBD1 aligns across 7 bases. Germline V gives CDR1 WSHSY, CDR2 SAAADI. V dropped 2 bases and J dropped 5; count of bases not matched to a gene: 5. The CDR3 length is 14 residues. The CDR3 is CASSEGGGWTEAFF. CDR3 DNA sequence: TGCGCCAGCAGTGAGGGAGGGGGCTGGACTGAAGCTTTCTTT.

The chain carries TRBV10-3 and TRBJ2-7; D perhaps matches TRBD2 (6 bases). From germline, CDR1 is ENHRY and CDR2 SYGVKD. Trimming left V 4 bases short and J 6 bases short, with 19 bases between. CDR3 length: 15 amino acids. The chain's CDR3 is CAISGGETSRSEQYF. The CDR3 DNA reads TGTGCCATCAGTGGGGGGGAGACTAGTCGTTCCGAGCAGTACTTC.

The chain recombines TRBV28 with TRBJ1-6, with 8 bases identical to TRBD1. The CDR3 is 14 amino acids. V gave up 6 bases and J gave up 5 bases; unmatched junction bases: 3. Per the germline V gene, CDR1 is MDHEN and CDR2 is SYDVKM. CDR3 nucleotides: TGTGCCAGCAGGCAGACAGGGGATAATTCACCCCTCCACTTT. Encoded protein: CASRQTGDNSPLHF.

V usage is TRBV5-3 and J usage is TRBJ1-2; a weak D match, TRBD1 (5 bases). TRBV5-3 is an open reading frame whose function is uncertain. V was shortened by 0 bases and J by 2 bases, with 8 bases between the two germline ends. This CDR3 spans 14 amino acids. In nucleotides, the CDR3 is TGTGCCAGAAGCTTGGGCAGGGCGAACTATGGCTACACCTTC. Residues: CARSLGRANYGYTF.

This chain uses TRBV9 with TRBJ1-4; D possibly corresponds to TRBD1 (5 bases). Looked up from germline, CDR1 is SGDLS and CDR2 is YYNGEE. V was pared by 0 bases and J by 8 bases, with 20 bases between. The CDR3 has 17 amino acids. In DNA, the CDR3 is TGTGCCAGCAGCGTAGCACCCCGGGGGGGAAATAGCGAAAAACTGTTTTTT. It codes for CASSVAPRGGNSEKLFF. The entire variable domain, with the rest obtained from reference TRBV9 and TRBJ1-4, is as follows: DSGVTQTPKHLITATGQRVTLRCSPRSGDLSVYWYQQSLDQGLQFLIQYYNGEERAKGNILERFSAQQFPDLHSELNLSSLELGDSALYFCASSVAPRGGNSEKLFFGSGTQLSVL.

V and J are TRBV2 and TRBJ2-7; D call uncertain. The CDR3 covers 13 residues. Per the germline V gene, CDR1 is SNHLY and CDR2 is FYNNEI. Trimming cost V 2 bases and J 2 bases, with 7 bases left between them. CDR3 residues: CASSESLTYEQYF. The DNA of the CDR3 is TGTGCCAGCAGTGAATCTCTAACCTACGAGCAGTACTTC.